This record looks at one T cell receptor beta chain sequence and its context. The data were taken from a study of low-dose radiotherapy and immunotherapy resistance in tumors. The sample's time point: after trial treatment. The treatment: LDRT plus nivolumab, ipilimumab, low-dose cyclophosphamide and aspirin (RACIN trial). First-strand cDNA relied on TRAV- and TRBV-specific primers spanning alpha and beta chains. TCR amplification used 20 to 25 PCR cycles, a constant-region primer and a V-primer adapter. In vitro transcription amplified isolated mRNA. TCRdb reanalysed the reads using MiXCR and keeps one entry per CDR3 protein. This table has under 75,000 distinct CDR3 sequences, 23% appearing once. The CDR3 is made up of 16 amino acids. The germline V gene has CDR1 SGHVS and CDR2 FNYEAQ. With 1 base removed from V and 5 bases from J, the gap between germline ends came to 15 bases.

The chain joins TRBV7-6 to TRBJ1-5, with D uncertain. This sequence was found in a male donor with prostate cancer. The sequences come from PBMCs, collected after low-dose radiotherapy plus immunotherapy. CDR3 in DNA: TGTGCCAGCAGCTTAGGGGTTTCGGCTCCTGATCAGCCCCAGCATTTT. Its protein product is CASSLGVSAPDQPQHF.